The 17 T cell receptor beta chains reported below all come from one sample, sequenced in a study of identical twins. In TCRdb, the 5' RACE reads were re-called with MiXCR into one record per CDR3 protein. The sample contains about 660,000 distinct CDR3 sequences, 8.6% of which appear only once. The same data also contributed to another study, on yellow fever vaccine responses in identical twins.

The sequencing sample was made of PBMCs. The origin of the receptors is a woman younger than 30 in good health.

This clonotype showed up many times. CDR3 residues: CSVDGPGDYGYTF. The CDR3 bases are TGCAGCGTTGACGGCCCAGGGGATTATGGCTACACCTTC. V is TRBV29-1 and J is TRBJ1-2; a possible D gene is TRBD1 (6 bases). The CDR3 has 13 residues. Germline lookup yields CDR1 SQVTM and CDR2 ANQGSEA. V dropped 3 bases and J dropped 5 bases, with 13 bases sitting between them.

The gene calls are TRBV20-1 and TRBJ2-1, with 8 bases that match TRBD2. After removal of 0 bases from V and 6 bases from J, the junction contained 10 bases not matched to a gene. The CDR3 extends over 16 amino acids. The germline gives CDR1 DFQATT, CDR2 SNEGSKA (reference sequence). The CDR3 reads CSARDGVGRASNEQFF. The CDR3, as DNA: TGCAGTGCTAGAGATGGGGTCGGGAGGGCCTCCAATGAGCAGTTCTTC.

This clonotype occurred once. The V gene is TRBV5-1, the J gene TRBJ1-1, with 7 positions matching TRBD1. The length of the CDR3 is 15 residues. The germline V gene has CDR1 SGHRS and CDR2 YFSETQ. J was trimmed by 4 bases and V by 0 bases; bases with no gene match: 6. CDR3 in amino acids: CASSLAWTGGTEAFF. CDR3 coding DNA: TGCGCCAGCAGCTTGGCCTGGACAGGAGGCACTGAAGCTTTCTTT.

This clonotype has at least ten counts. V gene TRBV6-5 combines with J gene TRBJ1-2; 8 bases agree with TRBD1. The CDR3 runs to 15 residues. Germline CDR1 and CDR2: MNHEY and SVGAGI. With V trimmed by 2 bases and J by 3 bases, 5 bases remained unmatched. CDR3 sequence (DNA): TGTGCCAGCAGTTACACCCGGACAGGGCACTATGGCTACACCTTC. Translating it yields CASSYTRTGHYGYTF.

This clonotype was counted between two and nine times. The genes are TRBV6-5 and TRBJ2-1; D is tentatively TRBD1 or TRBD2 (6 bases each). With 6 bases removed from V and 6 bases from J, the gap between germline ends came to 12 bases. There are 13 residues in the CDR3. Germline-derived CDR1 and CDR2 are MNHEY and SVGAGI. In DNA, the CDR3 is TGTGCCAGCAGATATCCGGGGGCCAATGAGCAGTTCTTC. Protein sequence: CASRYPGANEQFF.

This clonotype appeared many times. The chain links TRBV5-5 to TRBJ1-5, with D hard to call. Between the trimmed V and J ends, which lost 0 bases and 3 bases, there was a span of 10 bases. The CDR3 spans 15 residues. Germline V gene data show CDR1 as SGHKS and CDR2 as YYEKEE (reference sequence). The CDR3 sequence: CASSLAAADNQPQHF. The DNA of the CDR3 is TGTGCCAGCAGCTTGGCGGCAGCAGACAATCAGCCCCAGCATTTT.

This clonotype was seen a few times. V gene TRBV20-1 combines with J gene TRBJ2-7; D uncertain. V lost 3 bases to trimming and J lost 0 bases, with 12 bases between them. The CDR3 length is 14 residues. Germline CDR1 DFQATT, CDR2 SNEGSKA (reference sequence). The CDR3 spells CSASAPFSSYEQYF. The CDR3, as DNA: TGCAGTGCTAGTGCCCCTTTCAGCTCCTACGAGCAGTACTTC.

This clonotype occurred a few times. The chain joins TRBV2 to TRBJ2-1, with D maybe TRBD2 (5 bases). The CDR3 runs to 15 residues. The germline V and J ends were trimmed by 6 bases and 4 bases, with 16 bases remaining between them. Germline CDR1 reads SNHLY; CDR2 reads FYNNEI. The CDR3, as DNA: TGTGCCAGCAGAGCCCTCAGCGGAGATTACAATGAGCAGTTCTTC. It encodes CASRALSGDYNEQFF.

This rearrangement joins TRBV4-3 to TRBJ2-5; TRBD1 agrees at 9 bases. The CDR3 is 17 residues long. V gave up 1 base and J gave up 1 base; unmatched junction bases: 7. CDR1 and CDR2 (germline): LGHNA, YSLEER. CDR3 residues: CASSQAYRQGGQETQYF. The CDR3 nucleotides are TGCGCCAGCAGCCAAGCCTACAGACAGGGGGGCCAAGAGACCCAGTACTTC.

This clonotype was seen at least ten times. The chain combines TRBV7-9 with TRBJ2-3, with TRBD2 identical over 8 bases. J lost 4 bases, V lost 5 bases, and 8 bases had no gene match. This CDR3 contains 15 residues. CDR1 is SEHNR, CDR2 FQNEAQ, per germline (reference sequence). The CDR3 region is CASSTTSVASDTQYF. Here the CDR3 DNA reads TGTGCCAGCAGCACGACTAGCGTGGCCTCAGATACGCAGTATTTT.

This clonotype has only a few counts. This chain links TRBV15 with TRBJ2-7; no clear D gene. The germline V gene encodes CDR1 LNHNV and CDR2 YYDKDF (reference sequence). CDR3 length equals 14 residues. Deletions cut 0 bases from V and 3 bases from J, with 9 bases between. CDR3 in DNA: TGTGCCACCAGCAGAGACGAAGGGAACTACGAGCAGTACTTC. The encoded protein is CATSRDEGNYEQYF.

The CDR3 is CASSEFSSYIADTQYF. CDR3 DNA: TGTGCCAGCAGTGAATTTAGTAGCTATATTGCAGATACGCAGTATTTT. The chain carries TRBV25-1 and TRBJ2-3; D gene unclear. V dropped 1 base and J dropped 4 bases, with 15 bases sitting between them. The CDR3 runs to 16 residues. Looked up from germline, CDR1 is MGHDK and CDR2 is SYGVNS.

This clonotype was seen a handful of times. This chain uses TRBV6-1 with TRBJ2-1; D gene unclear. Germline assignment: CDR1 MNHNS and CDR2 SASEGT. Trimming took off 4 bases at V and 10 bases at J, with 2 bases between the two ends. The CDR3 runs 9 residues. The CDR3 nucleotides read TGTGCCAGCAGTGGCGAGCAGTTCTTC. Translating gives CASSGEQFF.

This clonotype was seen repeatedly, ten times or more. The rearrangement joins TRBV10-3 to TRBJ2-7; D is possibly TRBD1 or TRBD2 (5 bases each). The CDR3 extends over 17 amino acids. V lost 4 bases, J lost 3 bases, and 22 bases lay in between. Germline V gene data show CDR1 as ENHRY and CDR2 as SYGVKD. The CDR3 region is CAISVPGRTSPFYEQYF. CDR3 bases: TGTGCCATCAGTGTGCCGGGACGGACTTCCCCATTCTACGAGCAGTACTTC.

The chain couples TRBV29-1 to TRBJ2-3, with D possibly being TRBD2 (5 bases). Per the germline V gene, CDR1 is SQVTM and CDR2 is ANQGSEA. V was pared by 4 bases and J by 6 bases, with 11 bases between. This CDR3 is built from 12 residues. CDR3 bases: TGCAGCGTTGCCAGCGGAAGGGATACGCAGTATTTT. Amino acids: CSVASGRDTQYF.

This sequence joins TRBV2 and TRBJ2-1, with D perhaps matching TRBD2 (5 bases). The CDR3 runs 13 residues. V was shortened by 7 bases and J by 6 bases, with 13 bases between the two germline ends. CDR1 and CDR2 from the germline V gene are SNHLY and FYNNEI. The CDR3 spells CASIGRAGNEQFF. The CDR3 nucleotides read TGTGCCAGCATCGGACGCGCGGGCAATGAGCAGTTCTTC.

This clonotype was detected only a few times. Here the CDR3 DNA reads TGTGCCACCAGCGGATGGGACTGGAACACCGGGGAGCTGTTTTTT. This gives the protein CATSGWDWNTGELFF. This chain joins TRBV15 and TRBJ2-2, with a tentative D call TRBD2 (6 bases). Between the trimmed V and J ends, which lost 5 bases and 1 base, there was a span of 11 bases. Germline values: CDR1 LNHNV, CDR2 YYDKDF (reference sequence). The CDR3 sequence is 15 residues long.